A selection of T cell receptor beta chains follows, all from one sample in a study of yellow fever vaccine responses in identical twins. One entry per CDR3 protein results from TCRdb running MiXCR on the RT-PCR reads. The sample yields roughly 1,100 distinct CDR3 sequences, roughly 80% seen once. The sequencing used T cells from blood (PBMCs), unsorted or a sorted subset (not recorded which), collected before or after yellow fever vaccination (not recorded which). These TCRs come from a female donor who received the yellow fever vaccine. Each CDR3 is given with its conserved first and last residue. D genes are given only for firm matches. Expanded clones are given a class, and other clones once, few, many or no size at all.

clone size,J gene,CDR3 length,D gene,V gene,CDR3 DNA,CDR3 protein
NA,TRBJ2-1,18,TRBD2,TRBV7-6,TGTGCCAGCAGCTCCGGACTAGCGGGGGGCCCAGCCTACAATGAGCAGTTCTTC,CASSSGLAGGPAYNEQFF
NA,TRBJ1-2,14,NA,TRBV6-2/TRBV6-3,TGTGCCAGCAGTTATACAGGAGGCAACTATGGCTACACCTTC,CASSYTGGNYGYTF
NA,TRBJ1-2,15,NA,TRBV15,TGTGCCACCAGCAGAGGGGTTGCGGAGGGGCATGGCTACACCTTC,CATSRGVAEGHGYTF
NA,TRBJ1-6,15,NA,TRBV15,TGTGCCACCAGCAACAAGGGGCCTTTGAATTCACCCCTCCACTTT,CATSNKGPLNSPLHF
NA,TRBJ2-3,16,TRBD2,TRBV2,TGTGCCAGCAGTGAAGCCCTTCTAGCGGGGTCAAATACGCAGTATTTT,CASSEALLAGSNTQYF
NA,TRBJ2-1,13,TRBD1,TRBV11-1,TGTGCCAGCAGCCTTGACAGGGGCAATGAGCAGTTCTTC,CASSLDRGNEQFF
few,TRBJ2-1,13,NA,TRBV4-1,TGCGCCAGCAGCCATTGGTGGGGCAATGAGCAGTTCTTC,CASSHWWGNEQFF
NA,TRBJ2-7,15,NA,TRBV11-1,TGTGCCAGCAGCTTACCCGGCACCTCGGGGTACGAGCAGTACTTC,CASSLPGTSGYEQYF
NA,TRBJ2-7,16,NA,TRBV28,TGTGCCAGCAGTTTCCGGGACACCTCATTCTACTACGAGCAGTACTTC,CASSFRDTSFYYEQYF
few,TRBJ1-3,11,NA,TRBV5-6,TGTGCCAGCAGCTTGTTAAACACCATATATTTT,CASSLLNTIYF
NA,TRBJ1-1,16,NA,TRBV10-1,TGCGCCAGCAGTGAGTCGACTTTTCCCCGGGCCACTGAAGCTTTCTTT,CASSESTFPRATEAFF
NA,TRBJ2-7,14,NA,TRBV5-1,TGCGCCAGCAGCTTGTTTGGTGGTAGTTACGAGCAGTACTTC,CASSLFGGSYEQYF
NA,TRBJ2-1,14,TRBD1,TRBV6-5,TGTGCCAGCAGTTACGGGCAGGGGGCCAATGAGCAGTTCTTC,CASSYGQGANEQFF
once,TRBJ2-1,15,TRBD2,TRBV11-1,TGTGCCAGCAGCCTTAGGCTAGCGGGGCAGAATGAGCAGTTCTTC,CASSLRLAGQNEQFF
NA,TRBJ2-1,15,NA,TRBV5-5,TGTGCCAGCAGCTTTTGGGACGGAGACTACAATGAGCAGTTCTTC,CASSFWDGDYNEQFF
NA,TRBJ1-3,13,NA,TRBV10-3,TGTGCCATCACCCCGAACTCTGGAAACACCATATATTTT,CAITPNSGNTIYF
few,TRBJ1-2,12,NA,TRBV7-8,TGTGCCAGCAGCTCCCAACTCTATGGCTACACCTTC,CASSSQLYGYTF
NA,TRBJ2-3,11,NA,TRBV11-3,TGTGCCAGCAGGGAAGGTGATACGCAGTATTTT,CASREGDTQYF
NA,TRBJ1-6,15,NA,TRBV9,TGTGCCAGCAGCGTTGGAATCGGGGGCACTTCACCCCTCCACTTT,CASSVGIGGTSPLHF
NA,TRBJ2-7,15,NA,TRBV9,TGTGCCAGCAGCGTAGGCCCGGGGAGCTCCTACGAGCAGTACTTC,CASSVGPGSSYEQYF
NA,TRBJ1-5,15,NA,TRBV5-6,TGTGCCAGCAGCATGCAGGCCTATAGCAATCAGCCCCAGCATTTT,CASSMQAYSNQPQHF
NA,TRBJ1-1,13,NA,TRBV15,TGTGCCACCAGCAGAGATGTAAGACAGGATGCTTTCTTT,CATSRDVRQDAFF
NA,TRBJ1-5,14,TRBD1,TRBV28,TGTGCCAGCAGGGAGACAGGGGACAATCAGCCCCAGCATTTT,CASRETGDNQPQHF
once,TRBJ1-2,17,NA,TRBV12-3/TRBV12-4,TGTGCCAGCAGCCACCTGAACAAAGCTACCGCGCCCGATGGCTACACCTTC,CASSHLNKATAPDGYTF
NA,TRBJ2-2,15,NA,TRBV6-4,TGTGCCAGCAGCGACACGCGGGTGAACACCGGGGAGCTGTTTTTT,CASSDTRVNTGELFF
NA,TRBJ2-7,14,TRBD2,TRBV12-3/TRBV12-4,TGTGCCAGCAGTTTTAGACTAGCTAGCTACGAGCAGTACTTC,CASSFRLASYEQYF
once,TRBJ1-1,14,TRBD1,TRBV29-1,TGCAGCGTTGAAGTAAGGTCAGGGGGGACTGAAGCTTTCTTT,CSVEVRSGGTEAFF
once,TRBJ1-2,14,NA,TRBV20-1,TGCAGTGCTAGAGTACAGGACTTTAACTATGGCTACACCTTC,CSARVQDFNYGYTF
NA,TRBJ2-7,14,TRBD2,TRBV19,TGTGCCAGTAGTATAGGCCCCGGGGGGAACGAGCAGTACTTC,CASSIGPGGNEQYF
NA,TRBJ1-1,12,NA,TRBV7-2,TGTGCCAGCAGCTTAGCGGGGACTGAAGCTTTCTTT,CASSLAGTEAFF
NA,TRBJ2-1,16,TRBD2,TRBV20-1,TGCAGTGCTAGGTCGGCTAGCGGTAGCTCCTACAATGAGCAGTTCTTC,CSARSASGSSYNEQFF
NA,TRBJ2-5,14,TRBD1,TRBV11-2,TGTGCCAGCAGCGGACAGGGGCCCGGCGGGACCCAGTACTTC,CASSGQGPGGTQYF
NA,TRBJ1-5,13,NA,TRBV30,TGTGCCTGGAGTTTGAGGGAAAGACAGCCCCAGCATTTT,CAWSLRERQPQHF
NA,TRBJ2-2,16,NA,TRBV4-1,TGCGCCAGCAGCCAAGGAGGGGGTGCGAACACCGGGGAGCTGTTTTTT,CASSQGGGANTGELFF
NA,TRBJ2-3,15,NA,TRBV15,TGTGCCACCAGCAGAGAACTAGCCAAAGCAGATACGCAGTATTTT,CATSRELAKADTQYF
NA,TRBJ2-5,13,TRBD1,TRBV7-2,TGTGCCAGCAGCCCAGGGGGTCAAGAGACCCAGTACTTC,CASSPGGQETQYF
NA,TRBJ1-1,16,NA,TRBV4-3,TGCGCCAGCAGCCAAGATTTGGGGGGGGCCTACACTGAAGCTTTCTTT,CASSQDLGGAYTEAFF
NA,TRBJ2-1,14,TRBD1,TRBV11-1,TGTGCCAGCACCGGGACAGGGAGGGGCGATGAGCAGTTCTTC,CASTGTGRGDEQFF
once,TRBJ2-5,13,NA,TRBV7-9,TGTGCCAGCAGGTCCTCGCTTGAGGAGACCCAGTACTTC,CASRSSLEETQYF
NA,TRBJ2-3,13,NA,TRBV11-1,TGTGCCAGCAGCCCAGCCGTGGTCGATACGCAGTATTTT,CASSPAVVDTQYF
once,TRBJ2-5,15,TRBD1,TRBV4-3,TGCGCCAGCAGCCAACCGGGACAGGGAAAAGAGACCCAGTACTTC,CASSQPGQGKETQYF
NA,TRBJ2-4,13,NA,TRBV5-6,TGTGCCACCGCGACAGGAGTTGGGAACATTCAGTACTTC,CATATGVGNIQYF
NA,TRBJ2-2,15,NA,TRBV2,TGTGCCAGCAGTGAATTCGGGAGTGAAGCCGGGGAGCTGTTTTTT,CASSEFGSEAGELFF
NA,TRBJ2-7,14,TRBD2,TRBV4-1,TGCGCCAGCAGCCTGGTAGCGGGGAACTACGAGCAGTACTTC,CASSLVAGNYEQYF
NA,TRBJ2-3,13,NA,TRBV7-3,TGTGCCAGCAGCTTAACAGACGGAGATACGCAGTATTTT,CASSLTDGDTQYF
NA,TRBJ2-3,16,TRBD1,TRBV13,TGTGCCAGCAGCTCCACCGGGACAGGGGTCGGGGATACGCAGTATTTT,CASSSTGTGVGDTQYF
NA,TRBJ1-2,15,NA,TRBV4-1,TGCGCCAGCAGCCAAGTTACCCAGGGGCAAAATGGCTACACCTTC,CASSQVTQGQNGYTF
NA,TRBJ1-1,16,NA,TRBV9,TGTGCCAGCAGCGTACCACCTGGACAGCCGAACACTGAAGCTTTCTTT,CASSVPPGQPNTEAFF
NA,TRBJ2-5,14,TRBD2,TRBV25-1,TGTGCCAGCAGAGGACTAGCGGGAGGAGGGACCCAGTACTTC,CASRGLAGGGTQYF